This is a list of T cell receptor beta chains from one sample in a study of blood T cell repertoires in COVID-19. Sequencing used immunoSEQ multiplex PCR; TCRdb keeps in-frame clones, though not all of them. The table has about 240,000 clones, 70% to 90% seen once. The sample was PBMCs or T cells enriched from blood (not recorded which). These receptors came from a woman aged 40 to 49 with acute COVID-19. Each CDR3 is given with its conserved first and last residue. The order of the fields is J gene, clone size, V gene, D gene, CDR3 protein, CDR3 DNA. A D gene is named only where the DNA matches it firmly. Only some rows state a clone size, as once, few, many or a class for expanded clones.

J: TRBJ2-5; size: .; V: TRBV6-5; D: TRBD1; CDR3: CASSRGETQYF; DNA: TGTGCCAGCAGCAGGGGGGAGACCCAGTACTTC
J: TRBJ2-1; size: .; V: TRBV3-1/TRBV3-2; D: TRBD2; CDR3: CASTRTSENEQFF; DNA: TGTGCCAGCACCCGGACTAGCGAGAATGAGCAGTTCTTC
J: TRBJ1-2; size: .; V: TRBV10-2; D: .; CDR3: CASSEWARHVYGYTF; DNA: TGCGCCAGCAGTGAGTGGGCACGGCATGTCTATGGCTACACCTTC
J: TRBJ2-1; size: .; V: TRBV7-2; D: TRBD2; CDR3: CASSFGVAGGSVNEQFF; DNA: TGTGCCAGCAGCTTCGGGGTAGCGGGAGGTAGTGTTAATGAGCAGTTCTTC
J: TRBJ2-7; size: .; V: TRBV21-1; D: .; CDR3: CASSKARGSSYEQYF; DNA: TGTGCCAGCAGCAAAGCCCGGGGTTCATCCTACGAGCAGTACTTC
J: TRBJ2-1; size: once; V: TRBV7-6; D: .; CDR3: CASSLANNEQFF; DNA: TGTGCCAGCAGCTTAGCCAACAATGAGCAGTTCTTC
J: TRBJ1-1; size: few; V: TRBV4-2; D: .; CDR3: CASSQDPPENTEAFF; DNA: TGTGCCAGCAGCCAAGATCCTCCAGAAAACACTGAAGCTTTCTTT
J: TRBJ2-7; size: .; V: TRBV27; D: TRBD1; CDR3: CASSGQGPYEQYF; DNA: TGTGCCAGCAGCGGACAGGGGCCCTACGAGCAGTACTTC
J: TRBJ2-2; size: .; V: TRBV19; D: TRBD2; CDR3: CASRQGTSGRTGELFF; DNA: TGTGCCAGTAGGCAGGGGACTAGCGGGAGAACCGGGGAGCTGTTTTTT
J: TRBJ2-1; size: .; V: TRBV27; D: TRBD2; CDR3: CASSTNSGGTYNEQFF; DNA: TGTGCCAGCAGTACTAATAGCGGGGGTACCTACAATGAGCAGTTCTTC
J: TRBJ2-1; size: .; V: TRBV15; D: TRBD2; CDR3: CATSRESGSSYNEQFF; DNA: TGTGCCACCAGCAGAGAGAGCGGGAGTTCCTACAATGAGCAGTTCTTC
J: TRBJ1-1; size: .; V: TRBV9; D: TRBD1; CDR3: CASSLQGVNTEAFF; DNA: TGTGCCAGCAGCTTACAGGGGGTGAACACTGAAGCTTTCTTT
J: TRBJ2-7; size: .; V: TRBV14; D: .; CDR3: CASSQLGGGNEQYF; DNA: TGTGCCAGCAGCCAGTTGGGGGGTGGAAACGAGCAGTACTTC
J: TRBJ1-6; size: .; V: TRBV18; D: .; CDR3: CASSPSTGDLSPLHF; DNA: TGTGCCAGCTCACCGTCGACAGGAGATCTTTCACCCCTCCACTTT
J: TRBJ2-7; size: .; V: TRBV18; D: TRBD2; CDR3: CASSQTAGGASYEQYF; DNA: TGTGCCAGCTCACAGACGGCGGGAGGGGCCTCCTACGAGCAGTACTTC
J: TRBJ1-6; size: .; V: TRBV19; D: .; CDR3: CASSPARQNSPLHF; DNA: TGTGCCAGTAGCCCTGCGAGACAGAATTCACCCCTCCACTTT
J: TRBJ2-7; size: .; V: TRBV2; D: .; CDR3: CASMGSTSKSSYEQYF; DNA: TGTGCCAGCATGGGGTCCACTAGCAAGAGCTCCTACGAGCAGTACTTC
J: TRBJ2-7; size: .; V: TRBV21-1; D: .; CDR3: CASSIGDRGDFEQYF; DNA: TGTGCCAGCAGCATAGGGGACAGGGGGGATTTCGAGCAGTACTTC
J: TRBJ2-1; size: once; V: TRBV10-3; D: TRBD2; CDR3: CAISDPVQGASGRVDEQFF; DNA: TGTGCCATCAGTGATCCGGTCCAGGGGGCTAGCGGGAGGGTTGATGAGCAGTTCTTC
J: TRBJ1-5; size: once; V: TRBV19; D: .; CDR3: CASTKALQGQPQHF; DNA: TGTGCCAGCACTAAAGCATTACAGGGACAGCCCCAGCATTTT
J: TRBJ1-5; size: .; V: TRBV7-9; D: .; CDR3: CASSAEGYQPQHF; DNA: TGTGCCAGCAGTGCGGAGGGCTATCAGCCCCAGCATTTT
J: TRBJ2-5; size: .; V: TRBV24-1; D: TRBD2; CDR3: CATSPSGSKETQYF; DNA: TGTGCCACCAGTCCTAGCGGGAGTAAAGAGACCCAGTACTTC
J: TRBJ1-3; size: .; V: TRBV5-1; D: TRBD1; CDR3: CASSYARDREDTIYF; DNA: TGCGCCAGCAGTTACGCCCGGGACAGGGAGGACACCATATATTTT
J: TRBJ2-7; size: .; V: TRBV7-6; D: TRBD1; CDR3: CASSLYEYSRDSSYEQYF; DNA: TGTGCCAGCAGCTTATATGAGTACAGTCGGGACAGCTCCTACGAGCAGTACTTC
J: TRBJ1-3; size: .; V: TRBV6-5; D: .; CDR3: CASSYSHSGNTIYF; DNA: TGTGCCAGCAGTTACTCACACTCTGGAAACACCATATATTTT
J: TRBJ1-5; size: .; V: TRBV6-5; D: .; CDR3: CASSARPSNQPQHF; DNA: TGTGCCAGCAGCGCTAGACCTAGCAATCAGCCCCAGCATTTT
J: TRBJ1-2; size: .; V: TRBV6-5; D: TRBD1; CDR3: CASSTGQGFYGYTF; DNA: TGTGCCAGCAGTACGGGACAGGGGTTTTATGGCTACACCTTC
J: TRBJ2-3; size: .; V: TRBV11-2; D: .; CDR3: CASSLDILPDTQYF; DNA: TGTGCCAGCAGCTTAGATATACTGCCGGATACGCAGTATTTT
J: TRBJ2-5; size: .; V: TRBV29-1; D: TRBD1; CDR3: CSVGQGLETQYF; DNA: TGCAGCGTTGGACAGGGGTTGGAGACCCAGTACTTC
J: TRBJ1-2; size: .; V: TRBV7-2; D: .; CDR3: CASSYSGAANYGYTF; DNA: TGTGCCAGCAGCTATTCCGGCGCAGCGAACTATGGCTACACCTTC
J: TRBJ2-2; size: few; V: TRBV7-3; D: .; CDR3: CASSLNVRGELFF; DNA: TGTGCCAGCAGCTTAAATGTCCGGGGGGAGCTGTTTTTT
J: TRBJ2-1; size: .; V: TRBV15; D: .; CDR3: CATSRERGPHNEQFF; DNA: TGTGCCACCAGCAGAGAACGAGGCCCCCACAATGAGCAGTTCTTC
J: TRBJ1-1; size: .; V: TRBV11-3; D: .; CDR3: CASSRKQRPAGPTEAFF; DNA: TGTGCCAGCAGCCGGAAACAACGACCGGCGGGCCCGACTGAAGCTTTCTTT
J: TRBJ1-2; size: .; V: TRBV15; D: .; CDR3: CATSRGQAPYGYTF; DNA: TGTGCCACCAGCAGAGGACAGGCCCCTTATGGCTACACCTTC
J: TRBJ2-2; size: .; V: TRBV7-2; D: .; CDR3: CASSLGPRELFF; DNA: TGTGCCAGCAGCTTAGGGCCCCGGGAGCTGTTTTTT
J: TRBJ2-2; size: .; V: TRBV21-1; D: .; CDR3: CASSKGCRTVNTGELFF; DNA: TGTGCCAGCAGCAAAGGGTGCAGGACAGTGAACACCGGGGAGCTGTTTTTT